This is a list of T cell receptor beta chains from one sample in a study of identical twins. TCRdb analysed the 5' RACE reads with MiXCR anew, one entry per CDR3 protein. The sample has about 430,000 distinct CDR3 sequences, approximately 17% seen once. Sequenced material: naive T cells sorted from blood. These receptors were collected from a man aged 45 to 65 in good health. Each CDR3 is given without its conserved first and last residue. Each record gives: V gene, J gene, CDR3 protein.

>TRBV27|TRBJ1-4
ASRSTGSHEKLF
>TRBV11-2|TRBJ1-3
ASSYLTGRNAGNTIY
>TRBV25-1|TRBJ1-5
ASSGGDNQPQH
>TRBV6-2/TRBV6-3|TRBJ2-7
ASSYPLRLGLHEQY
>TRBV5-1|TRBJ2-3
ASSLDAERGPTDTQY
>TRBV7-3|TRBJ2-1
ASSVGLAGVDEQF
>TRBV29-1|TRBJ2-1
SVEKGLGVRF
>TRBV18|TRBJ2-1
ASSKGQDNEQF
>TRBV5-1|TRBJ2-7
ASSPGASGDEQY
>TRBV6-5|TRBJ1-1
ASSYRGGEHTEAF
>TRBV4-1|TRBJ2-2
ASSRGQGMNTGELF
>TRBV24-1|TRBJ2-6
ATAGTGSPRGANVLT
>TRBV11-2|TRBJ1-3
ASSQKRFSGNTIY
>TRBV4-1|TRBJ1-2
ASSHRNYGYT
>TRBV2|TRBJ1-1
ASREDRGGTEAF
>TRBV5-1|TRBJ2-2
ASSLDQGPGELF
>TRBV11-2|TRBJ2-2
ASSLDRRTGNTGELF
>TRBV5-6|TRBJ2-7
ASSSGGLSYEQY
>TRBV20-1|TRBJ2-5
SARRQGGETQY
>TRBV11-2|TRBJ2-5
ASSSRQWRGETQY
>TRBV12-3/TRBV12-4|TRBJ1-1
ASSLARAEAF
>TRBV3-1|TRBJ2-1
ASSPGRGSYNEQF
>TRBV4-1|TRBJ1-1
ASSHPGTGDTEAF
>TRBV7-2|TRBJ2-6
ASSLGWPGANVLT
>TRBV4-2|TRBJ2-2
ASSRRTDYTGELF
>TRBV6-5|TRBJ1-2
ASSDRYGYT
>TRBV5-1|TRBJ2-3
ASSLASGGGTQY
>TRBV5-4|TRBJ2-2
ASSLDRLANTGELF
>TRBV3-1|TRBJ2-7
ASSQASNEQY
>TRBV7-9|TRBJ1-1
ASSLVRGEAF
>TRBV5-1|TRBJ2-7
ASSLEPGLAVDWWY
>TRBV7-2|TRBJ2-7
ASSLAPRGRYEQY
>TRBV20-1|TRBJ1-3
SARSTEYSGNTIY
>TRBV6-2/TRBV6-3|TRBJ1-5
ASSYLSGNRVGNQPQH
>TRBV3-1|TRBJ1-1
ASSQSLFLDRVMMMNTEAF
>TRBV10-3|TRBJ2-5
AISGVAKETQY
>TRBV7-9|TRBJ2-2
ASSLSGDAGELF
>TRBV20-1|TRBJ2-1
SALGPRIYNEQF
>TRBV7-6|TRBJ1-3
ASSLVQGPRHRSSGNTIY
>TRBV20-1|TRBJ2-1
SAPGKAGSSYNEQF
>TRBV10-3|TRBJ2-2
AIRDRAPTGELF
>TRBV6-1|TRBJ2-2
ASRTGGTNTGELF
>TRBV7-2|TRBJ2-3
ASSQMVGAFTDTQY
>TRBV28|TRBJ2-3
ASSLGALRSDTQY
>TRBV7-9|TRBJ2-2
ASSLRLADTGELF
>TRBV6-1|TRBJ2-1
ASSESPGANEQF
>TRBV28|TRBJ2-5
ASSFSPSYQETQY
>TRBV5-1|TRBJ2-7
ASSLGVAGAYEQY
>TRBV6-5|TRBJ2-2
ASSYSVRGTGELF
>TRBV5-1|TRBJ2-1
ASAFNHLNEQF
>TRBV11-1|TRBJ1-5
ASSETETQPQH
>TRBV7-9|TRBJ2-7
ASSLNAGGSYEQY
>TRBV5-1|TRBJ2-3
ASSLGRDTTDTQY
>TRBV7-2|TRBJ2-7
ASKLLAGVHEQY
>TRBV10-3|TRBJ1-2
AISATDRADGYT
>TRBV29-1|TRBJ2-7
SVEGRGYEQY